The entry below gives a single TCR beta chain sequence along with its context. These data come from a study of T-cell memory formation after mild COVID-19. TCRdb reanalysed the 5' RACE reads using MiXCR and keeps one entry per CDR3 protein. Of under 200,000 distinct CDR3 sequences listed, over 10% are singletons. Germline CDR1 is LGHDT and CDR2 is YNNKEL (reference sequence). Trimming removed 0 bases from V and 7 bases from J, with 9 bases in between. CDR3 length: 14 amino acids. This sequence joins TRBV3-1 and TRBJ2-2; D is uncertain. The receptor was derived from a man aged 18 to 35 who had mild COVID-19 (a few samples of this study predate the infection). Cell type and time point are not known. The specimen sequenced was PBMCs or a T cell subset sorted from them (not recorded which). Written as DNA, the CDR3 is TGTGCCAGCAGCCAAGAGTACAGAAGCGGGGAGCTGTTTTTT. Translated: CASSQEYRSGELFF.